Below are 30 T cell receptor beta chains sequenced from a single sample in a study of blood T cell repertoires in COVID-19. The data were produced by immunoSEQ multiplex PCR, yet TCRdb's version contains in-frame clones alone and is incomplete. The repertoire holds 300,000 to 450,000 clones, with around 89% as singletons. The sample was peripheral blood. These receptors were collected from a woman in her 30s with COVID-19, enrolled during active disease.

The chain combines TRBV29-1 with TRBJ1-3; D is ambiguous. Germline V CDR1 and CDR2: SQVTM, ANQGSEA. This CDR3 is built from 13 residues. V lost 4 bases and J lost 3, with 10 bases in between. The CDR3 sequence: CSVGSGLGNTIYF. CDR3 in DNA: TGCAGCGTTGGCAGCGGACTTGGAAACACCATATATTTT.

The rearrangement links TRBV19 to TRBJ2-7; 10 nucleotides line up with TRBD1. The CDR3 has 14 residues. CDR1 and CDR2 (germline): LNHDA, SQIVND (reference sequence). V was clipped by 4 bases and J by 6 bases; unmatched bases: 6. The CDR3 region has the DNA TGTGCCAGTAGTACGACCGGGACAGGGGCCGAGCAGTACTTC. Translating gives CASSTTGTGAEQYF.

CDR3 protein: CASSWVTGNYGYTF. The CDR3 coding sequence is TGCGCCAGCAGCTGGGTGACAGGAAACTATGGCTACACCTTC. This chain connects TRBV5-1 to TRBJ1-2, with D possibly being TRBD1 (6 bases). Germline CDR1 is SGHRS and CDR2 is YFSETQ. V dropped 3 bases and J dropped 2 bases, with 11 bases sitting between them. The CDR3 has 14 residues. Together with reference TRBV5-1 and TRBJ1-2, the CDR3 gives the full variable domain: KAGVTQTPRYLIKTRGQQVTLSCSPISGHRSVSWYQQTPGQGLQFLFEYFSETQRNKGNFPGRFSGRQFSNSRSEMNVSTLELGDSALYLCASSWVTGNYGYTFGSGTRLTVV.

The chain carries TRBV10-3 and TRBJ2-2; weak D call: TRBD2 (5 bases). Per germline, CDR1 ENHRY and CDR2 SYGVKD. The germline V and J ends were trimmed by 3 bases and 2 bases, with 7 bases remaining between them. The CDR3 consists of 14 residues. The CDR3: CAISDGVNTGELFF. The CDR3 DNA is TGTGCCATCAGTGACGGGGTAAACACCGGGGAGCTGTTTTTT.

The chain has TRBV5-1 and TRBJ2-7; 9 bases match TRBD2. Germline V CDR1 and CDR2: SGHRS, YFSETQ. This CDR3 has 17 amino acids. The J segment lost 0 bases and the V segment lost 1 base, leaving 8 bases of the junction unmatched. CDR3 in amino acids: CASSLSPSGGNSYEQYF. Here the CDR3 DNA reads TGCGCCAGCAGCTTGTCCCCCAGCGGGGGGAACTCCTACGAGCAGTACTTC. Filled out from reference TRBV5-1 and TRBJ2-7, the complete variable domain reads KAGVTQTPRYLIKTRGQQVTLSCSPISGHRSVSWYQQTPGQGLQFLFEYFSETQRNKGNFPGRFSGRQFSNSRSEMNVSTLELGDSALYLCASSLSPSGGNSYEQYFGPGTRLTVT.

The CDR3 sequence is CASSKAIYGYTF. CDR3 in DNA: TGTGCCAGCAGCAAAGCCATTTATGGCTACACCTTC. The chain links TRBV21-1 to TRBJ1-2; TRBD1, as called in the table, went unchecked against the DNA. TRBV21-1 is shown as a pseudogene. CDR3 length: 12 residues.

This chain connects TRBV5-5 to TRBJ2-1; TRBD2 matches at 14 bases. Germline CDR1 is SGHKS and CDR2 is YYEKEE (reference sequence). The CDR3 is 19 amino acids. The ends lost 3 bases at V and 5 bases at J; junction bases unmatched: 13. For the CDR3, the DNA is TGTGCCAGCAGCTCGGGACTAGCGGGAGATCTTCAAAGGGACAATGAGCAGTTCTTC. It codes for CASSSGLAGDLQRDNEQFF.

The chain recombines TRBV2 with TRBJ1-2, with 8 bases aligning to TRBD1. The CDR3 totals 13 residues. With V trimmed by 4 bases and J by 7 bases, 5 bases remained unmatched. CDR1 is SNHLY, CDR2 FYNNEI, per germline. CDR3 nucleotides: TGTGCCAGCAGTGTCCAGGGGGCGGCTGGCTACACCTTC. Translating it yields CASSVQGAAGYTF.

The V call is TRBV10-3, the J call TRBJ2-1, with TRBD2 matching over 10 bases. Germline CDR1 is ENHRY and CDR2 is SYGVKD. The CDR3 has 14 amino acids. Germline trimming cut 7 bases from V and 7 bases from J; bases unmatched to any gene: 7. The CDR3 bases are TGTGCCATCATAAGCGGGGGGGCCAAAAATGAGCAGTTCTTC. Translation gives CAIISGGAKNEQFF.

The rearrangement uses TRBV4-2 and TRBJ2-7, with D possibly TRBD2 on 6 matching bases. The CDR3 has 14 residues. The germline V gene has CDR1 LGHNA and CDR2 YNFKEQ. With 1 base removed from V and 7 bases from J, the gap between germline ends came to 14 bases. The CDR3: CASSQGSGDHEQYF. Written as DNA, the CDR3 is TGTGCCAGCAGCCAAGGGTCGGGGGATCATGAGCAGTACTTC.

CDR3 loop: CASMIGGYYGYTF. DNA for the CDR3: TGTGCCAGTATGATCGGGGGTTACTATGGCTACACCTTC. The V and J genes are TRBV19 and TRBJ1-2; D might be TRBD1 (5 bases). Germline-derived CDR1 and CDR2 are LNHDA and SQIVND (reference sequence). V was shortened by 7 bases and J by 3 bases, with 12 bases between the two germline ends. The CDR3 runs 13 residues.

The table lists this clone with a count of one. This chain links TRBV28 with TRBJ1-1, with D tentatively TRBD1 (5 bases). CDR1 is MDHEN, CDR2 SYDVKM, per germline. This CDR3 region has 15 residues. The germline V and J ends were trimmed by 4 bases and 1 base, with 13 bases remaining between them. The CDR3, as DNA: TGTGCCAGCAGTTCCCCGACAGAACCGAACACTGAAGCTTTCTTT. Protein: CASSSPTEPNTEAFF.

The chain uses TRBV6-1 and TRBJ1-2, with unresolved D. There are 16 residues in the CDR3. The germline V and J ends were trimmed by 2 bases and 5 bases, with 18 bases remaining between them. Germline assignment: CDR1 MNHNS and CDR2 SASEGT. For the CDR3, the DNA is TGTGCCAGCAGTGAACCTCCTGGAGGTGAAACTTATGGCTACACCTTC. This translates into CASSEPPGGETYGYTF.

Only one count was recorded for this clone. The chain has TRBV16 and TRBJ1-1, with TRBD1 identical over 7 bases. CDR1 and CDR2 from the germline V gene are KGHSY and FQNENV. There are 16 residues in the CDR3. Losses at the gene ends were 1 base for V and 1 base for J; bases not matched to a gene: 6. Here the CDR3 reads CASSQWRQGSNTEAFF. The CDR3 coding sequence is TGTGCCAGCAGCCAATGGCGACAGGGATCGAACACTGAAGCTTTCTTT.

The chain has TRBV10-2 and TRBJ2-3, with 9 bases identical to TRBD2. The CDR3 is made up of 17 amino acids. CDR1 WSHSY and CDR2 SAAADI come from the germline V gene. Trimming took 6 bases from V and 6 from J; bases not matched to a gene: 16. The CDR3 DNA is TGCGCCAGCAGGATGTTTGGGGGCGGGGGGGCCGGTGATACGCAGTATTTT. This gives the protein CASRMFGGGGAGDTQYF.

The chain combines TRBV7-9 with TRBJ2-1; 8 bases match TRBD2. Germline CDR1 SEHNR, CDR2 FQNEAQ (reference sequence). The CDR3 spans 18 residues. V shed 4 bases, J shed 15 bases, and the junction held 26 bases outside the gene matches. The CDR3 DNA sequence: TGTGCCAGCAGCTACGTCCCCCTCGCGGGAGGCATCAGCCAAAGCCGGTTCTTC. Amino acids: CASSYVPLAGGISQSRFF.

The chain couples TRBV2 to TRBJ1-3; a possible D gene is TRBD1 (6 bases). Germline lookup yields CDR1 SNHLY and CDR2 FYNNEI. This CDR3 is 14 amino acids long. Deletions cut 6 bases from V and 4 bases from J, with 13 bases between. CDR3 sequence (DNA): TGTGCCAGCAGCCCTGACAGGATAGGAAACACCATATATTTT. Its translation: CASSPDRIGNTIYF.

The J gene is TRBJ2-3, the V gene TRBV28; 7 bases are a match to TRBD1. There are 14 residues in the CDR3. The trim removed 8 bases at V and 2 bases at J, leaving 7 bases unmatched. CDR1 MDHEN and CDR2 SYDVKM come from the germline V gene. The CDR3 reads CASGGTGVTDTQYF. CDR3 coding DNA: TGTGCCAGCGGAGGAACAGGGGTCACAGATACGCAGTATTTT.

This chain uses TRBV6-5 with TRBJ2-7, with 9 bases that match TRBD1. Germline V gene lookup returns CDR1 MNHEY and CDR2 SVGAGI. Germline trimming cut 6 bases from V and 4 bases from J; bases unmatched to any gene: 7. The length of the CDR3 is 14 residues. CDR3 amino acids: CASRPGTGPYEQYV. The CDR3 region has the DNA TGTGCCAGCAGGCCCGGGACAGGGCCATACGAGCAGTACGTC.

The rearrangement joins TRBV7-9 to TRBJ2-5; 7 positions match TRBD2. Germline V CDR1 and CDR2: SEHNR, FQNEAQ (reference sequence). This CDR3 region has 15 residues. V lost 0 bases, J lost 5 bases, and 6 bases stayed unmatched. CDR3 DNA: TGTGCCAGCAGCTTAGCGCGGGGAGGGGACGAGACCCAGTACTTC. The encoded protein is CASSLARGGDETQYF.

This clone was observed a few times. This CDR3 reads CASSASPRGNQETQYF. CDR3 coding DNA: TGTGCCAGCAGCGCATCCCCCCGGGGGAACCAAGAGACCCAGTACTTC. V is TRBV9 and J is TRBJ2-5; the D gene is possibly TRBD2 (6 bases). V was cut by 3 bases and J by 0 bases, with 15 bases left in between. Germline values: CDR1 SGDLS, CDR2 YYNGEE. This CDR3 has 16 amino acids.

The J gene is TRBJ2-7, the V gene TRBV7-2; 10 bases agree with TRBD1. In germline, CDR1 is SGHTA, CDR2 FQGNSA. V dropped 5 bases and J dropped 7; count of bases not matched to a gene: 5. The CDR3 runs 13 residues. CDR3 region: CASSRPGQGEQYF. CDR3 DNA: TGTGCCAGCAGCCGCCCGGGACAGGGGGAGCAGTACTTC.

The rearrangement links TRBV7-2 to TRBJ1-1, with 7 bases matching TRBD1. Germline V gene sequence: CDR1 SGHTA, CDR2 FQGNSA. The CDR3 totals 13 residues. After removal of 0 bases from V and 8 bases from J, the junction contained 3 bases not matched to a gene. The CDR3: CASSLARGREAFF. The CDR3, as DNA: TGTGCCAGCAGCTTAGCGAGGGGGCGAGAAGCTTTCTTT.

The chain is built from TRBV6-2 or TRBV6-3 and TRBJ1-2; perhaps TRBD1 as D (6 bases). This CDR3 region has 17 residues. Trimming shortened V by 4 bases and J by 4 bases, and 22 bases separated the two germline ends. The germline V gene has CDR1 MNHEY and CDR2 SVGEGT. The DNA for the CDR3 is TGTGCCAGCAGTTCTACTTTCCGGGACAAGGCCCTCTATGGCTACACCTTC. Translated: CASSSTFRDKALYGYTF.

The chain couples TRBV24-1 to TRBJ2-3; 7 bases match TRBD1. Germline V gene lookup returns CDR1 KGHDR and CDR2 SFDVKD. CDR3 size: 15 residues. With 9 bases clipped from V and 5 bases from J, the junction kept 13 bases outside the gene matches. The chain's CDR3 is CATGNRGSFGDTQYF. As DNA, the CDR3 is TGTGCCACCGGGAACAGGGGATCGTTTGGAGATACGCAGTATTTT.

The chain uses TRBV5-4 and TRBJ1-1; the D gene is possibly TRBD1 (5 bases). The CDR3 contains 13 residues. Germline assignment: CDR1 SGHNT and CDR2 YYREEE (reference sequence). The ends were cut back, 3 bases at V and 5 bases at J, with 11 bases in the middle. CDR3 region: CASSSPRDTEAFF. The CDR3, as DNA: TGTGCCAGCAGCTCCCCCAGGGATACTGAAGCTTTCTTT.

The V and J genes are TRBV5-4 and TRBJ1-2, with TRBD1 matching 8 bases. Germline-derived CDR1 and CDR2 are SGHNT and YYREEE (reference sequence). Trimming cost V 2 bases and J 2 bases; bases outside gene matches: 11. The CDR3 is 17 residues long. The CDR3 region is CASSFGFLDRENYGYTF. Written as DNA, the CDR3 is TGTGCCAGCAGCTTCGGATTCTTGGACAGGGAAAACTATGGCTACACCTTC.

The chain employs TRBV10-1 and TRBJ2-3; a possible D gene is TRBD2 (5 bases). The germline V gene has CDR1 WNHNN and CDR2 SYGVQD (reference sequence). The CDR3 loop spans 12 amino acids. V dropped 4 bases and J dropped 5 bases, with 7 bases sitting between them. The CDR3 reads CASSVSGDTQYF. CDR3 nucleotides: TGCGCCAGCAGTGTAAGCGGAGATACGCAGTATTTT.

This clone was recorded once. The rearrangement links TRBV3-1 (or the pseudogene TRBV3-2) to TRBJ2-5, with D uncertain. Looked up from germline, CDR1 is LGHDT and CDR2 is YNNKEL (reference sequence). This CDR3 contains 17 residues. V shed 0 bases and J shed 1 base, with 15 bases lying between them. CDR3 DNA sequence: TGTGCCAGCAGCCAAGAGAGGTGGCGGAGTCCCCAAGAGACCCAGTACTTC. Its translation is CASSQERWRSPQETQYF.

In this sample, this clone turned up once. V and J are TRBV9 and TRBJ1-1; D is possibly TRBD1 (5 bases). Trimming removed 4 bases at V and 1 base at J, with 8 bases between. The germline V gene encodes CDR1 SGDLS and CDR2 YYNGEE. The CDR3 sequence is 13 residues long. Here the CDR3 DNA reads TGTGCCAGCAGCCCGGGGGGGAACACTGAAGCTTTCTTT. Translation: CASSPGGNTEAFF.